These 19 T cell receptor beta chains share one sample of origin, sequenced in a study of graft-versus-host responses after intestinal transplantation. TCRdb keeps only in-frame clones here, not all; method: immunoSEQ multiplex PCR. There are about 110,000 clones in the sample; roughly nine tenths occur only once, and about 0.2% lies in the top ten. Which antigens these TCRs recognize remains unknown. The sequencing here drew on unstimulated CD4+ T cells sorted from spleen or lymph node cells, taken before transplant. These TCRs come from a human donor who was the organ donor for an intestinal transplant.

The chain combines TRBV4-3 with TRBJ1-2, with 10 bases fitting TRBD1. V was pared by 4 bases and J by 8 bases, with 7 bases of the junction left unmatched. The CDR3 has 14 amino acids. Germline V CDR1 and CDR2: LGHNA, YSLEER. CDR3: CASSPGTGEDGYTF. DNA for the CDR3: TGCGCCAGCAGCCCCGGGACAGGGGAGGACGGCTACACCTTC.

The CDR3 DNA reads as TGTGCCAGCAGCTTGGGTACCAGGGGGGTCACAGATACGCAGTATTTT. This codes for CASSLGTRGVTDTQYF. The chain links TRBV5-8 to TRBJ2-3; possibly TRBD1 for D (7 bases). CDR1 and CDR2 (germline): SGHTS, YDEGEE. V lost 0 bases and J 2 bases, leaving 13 bases between the germline ends. This CDR3 spans 16 amino acids.

Note on this clone: Within the sample, other DNA sequences also encode this same CDR3. The chain recombines TRBV5-1 with TRBJ2-1; TRBD2 matches at 12 bases. The germline gives CDR1 SGHRS, CDR2 YFSETQ. Losses at the gene ends were 0 bases for V and 8 bases for J; bases not matched to a gene: 6. The CDR3 has 16 residues. The CDR3 protein is CASSLVLAGGRDEQFF. Written as DNA, the CDR3 is TGCGCCAGCAGCTTGGTCCTAGCGGGAGGGCGAGATGAGCAGTTCTTC.

V usage is TRBV5-1 and J usage is TRBJ2-5; the D gene is possibly TRBD2 (5 bases). This CDR3 has 13 residues. V shed 7 bases and J shed 2 bases, with 12 bases lying between them. Per the germline V gene, CDR1 is SGHRS and CDR2 is YFSETQ. The CDR3 region is CASCRREQETQYF. The CDR3 nucleotides are TGCGCCAGCTGCCGACGGGAACAAGAGACCCAGTACTTC.

The chain employs TRBV5-4 and TRBJ2-1; the D is unclear. Germline CDR1 and CDR2: SGHNT and YYREEE (reference sequence). The V end lost 0 bases, the J end lost 3 bases, and 4 bases lay between the germline ends. The CDR3 covers 13 residues. CDR3 DNA sequence: TGTGCCAGCAGCTTGGCACTCTACAATGAGCAGTTCTTC. Translation gives CASSLALYNEQFF.

This clone has just a few counts. V is TRBV11-2 and J is TRBJ2-1; D is possibly TRBD2 (6 bases). This CDR3 is built from 15 residues. In germline, CDR1 is SGHAT, CDR2 FQNNGV. Trimming shortened V by 5 bases and J by 4 bases, and 15 bases separated the two germline ends. The CDR3 nucleotides are TGTGCCAGCAGCCGAGGGACTTCACAATACAATGAGCAGTTCTTC. Encoded protein: CASSRGTSQYNEQFF.

This clone was detected only once. This chain links TRBV7-9 with TRBJ1-6; D not certain. Germline V gives CDR1 SEHNR, CDR2 FQNEAQ (reference sequence). The CDR3 is 12 amino acids. The V gene lost 3 bases and the J gene lost 6 bases, with 3 bases spanning the gap. The CDR3 here is CASSLTNSPLHF. The CDR3 nucleotides are TGTGCCAGCAGCTTGACTAATTCACCCCTCCACTTT.

The count of this clone is one. The rearrangement links TRBV5-1 to TRBJ2-3; TRBD2 matches 7 bases. The CDR3 length is 16 residues. V lost 0 bases and J lost 2; bases outside the gene matches: 6. The germline CDR1 and CDR2 sequences are SGHRS and YFSETQ. CDR3 coding DNA: TGCGCCAGCAGCTTGGCCGTAGCGGGCCTCACAGATACGCAGTATTTT. Amino acid sequence: CASSLAVAGLTDTQYF.

This chain connects TRBV7-9 to TRBJ2-1; TRBD2 is a possible D gene (6 bases). This CDR3 is 14 amino acids long. Trimming shortened V by 4 bases and J by 3 bases, and 10 bases separated the two germline ends. Germline V gene data show CDR1 as SEHNR and CDR2 as FQNEAQ (reference sequence). The DNA for the CDR3 is TGTGCCAGCAGCTCGAGCGGGCGCTACAATGAGCAGTTCTTC. As protein: CASSSSGRYNEQFF.

The rearrangement uses TRBV28 and TRBJ2-7, with D hard to call. The CDR3 is made up of 12 amino acids. The V gene lost 6 bases and the J gene lost 4 bases, with 10 bases spanning the gap. Germline V CDR1 and CDR2: MDHEN, SYDVKM. The CDR3 coding sequence is TGTGCCAGCAGCCGCAGGCGATACGAGCAGTACTTC. Residues: CASSRRRYEQYF. Full variable domain (rest looked up from reference TRBV28 and TRBJ2-7): DVKVTQSSRYLVKRTGEKVFLECVQDMDHENMFWYRQDPGLGLRLIYFSYDVKMKEKGDIPEGYSVSREKKERFSLILESASTNQTSMYLCASSRRRYEQYFGPGTRLTVT.

The rearrangement uses TRBV11-2 and TRBJ2-3; D is uncertain. Germline V gene data show CDR1 as SGHAT and CDR2 as FQNNGV. Deletions cut 3 bases from V and 4 bases from J, with 14 bases between. The CDR3 covers 15 residues. The DNA of the CDR3 is TGTGCCAGCAGCTTGTTTTTGATGGCCGCAGATACGCAGTATTTT. The encoded protein is CASSLFLMAADTQYF.

The rearrangement joins TRBV18 to TRBJ1-4; 9 bases align to TRBD1. V dropped 3 bases and J dropped 8; count of bases not matched to a gene: 1. The CDR3 loop spans 13 amino acids. From germline, CDR1 is KGHSH and CDR2 LQKENI. Here the CDR3 reads CASSPGQGEKLFF. CDR3 in DNA: TGTGCCAGCTCACCCGGACAGGGGGAAAAACTGTTTTTT.

The genes are TRBV7-2 and TRBJ2-1; the D gene is possibly TRBD2 (5 bases). This CDR3 has 15 residues. The germline V and J ends were trimmed by 3 bases and 4 bases, with 13 bases remaining between them. Germline assignment: CDR1 SGHTA and CDR2 FQGNSA. The CDR3 loop reads CASSLGVVYYNEQFF. Written as DNA, the CDR3 is TGTGCCAGCAGCTTGGGAGTCGTATATTACAATGAGCAGTTCTTC. The full variable domain, completed using reference TRBV7-2 and TRBJ2-1, is GAGVSQSPSNKVTEKGKDVELRCDPISGHTALYWYRQSLGQGLEFLIYFQGNSAPDKSGLPSDRFSAERTGGSVSTLTIQRTQQEDSAVYLCASSLGVVYYNEQFFGPGTRLTVL.

This chain uses TRBV11-3 with TRBJ2-1; D might be TRBD2 (6 bases). The CDR3 extends over 19 amino acids. The ends were cut back, 1 base at V and 0 bases at J, with 19 bases in the middle. The germline V gene has CDR1 SGHNT and CDR2 YENEEA. CDR3 sequence (DNA): TGTGCCAGCAGCTTAGGACGGTTGGGGGGTTCCAGCTCCTACAATGAGCAGTTCTTC. Its translation is CASSLGRLGGSSSYNEQFF.

V usage is TRBV5-1 and J usage is TRBJ2-5, with no clear D. V lost 0 bases, J lost 0 bases, and 12 bases lay in between. The CDR3 has 16 residues. In germline, CDR1 is SGHRS, CDR2 YFSETQ. The CDR3 spells CASSLALTGNQETQYF. CDR3 nucleotides: TGCGCCAGCAGCTTGGCCCTGACTGGGAACCAAGAGACCCAGTACTTC.

The chain joins TRBV7-2 to TRBJ1-1; D call uncertain. Trimming pared 4 bases from V and 10 bases from J, leaving 19 bases between. CDR1 is SGHTA and CDR2 is FQGNSA in the germline V gene. The CDR3 contains 14 residues. In nucleotides, the CDR3 is TGTGCCAGCAGCTGGAGCAAAGCAGGCGGGCGAGCTTTCTTT. It encodes CASSWSKAGGRAFF.

The genes are TRBV9 and TRBJ1-2, with no clear D. Germline V gene lookup returns CDR1 SGDLS and CDR2 YYNGEE. V was cut by 4 bases and J by 7 bases, with 14 bases left in between. CDR3 length equals 13 residues. The CDR3 spells CASSTSPLRGYTF. The CDR3 coding sequence is TGTGCCAGCAGCACAAGCCCCCTTCGTGGCTACACCTTC.

The chain couples TRBV5-1 to TRBJ2-7; 12 bases agree with TRBD1. This CDR3 region has 16 residues. Unmatched junction bases numbered 7, after V lost 0 bases and J lost 6 bases. CDR1 is SGHRS and CDR2 is YFSETQ in the germline V gene. In DNA, the CDR3 is TGCGCCAGCAGCTTGGGGCCCGGGACAGGGGGCCGCGAGCAGTACTTC. This translates into CASSLGPGTGGREQYF.

V is TRBV2 and J is TRBJ2-3, with a possible D match to TRBD2 (7 bases). CDR3 length: 16 residues. Germline assignment: CDR1 SNHLY and CDR2 FYNNEI. Deletions cut 7 bases from V and 0 bases from J, with 17 bases between. The CDR3 region has the DNA TGTGCCAGCATCAGGAGGGGGGGTTTAAGCACAGATACGCAGTATTTT. This sequence encodes CASIRRGGLSTDTQYF.